The TCR beta chain under discussion was sequenced for a study of cytomegalovirus exposure and HLA in healthy donors. Study results and limitations: There were fewer than 200 TCR beta chains listed as cytomegalovirus-associated. Testing in vitro showed a few CMV-associated chains specific for CMV antigens.

Some clones are missing from TCRdb's copy, which holds only in-frame ones; the method was immunoSEQ multiplex PCR. Of 100,000 to 120,000 clones listed, 70% to 85% are singletons. Notes on this clone: What it binds is unknown.

CDR1 is SGDLS and CDR2 is YYNGEE in the germline V gene. After removal of 2 bases from V and 6 bases from J, the junction contained 6 bases not matched to a gene. The CDR3 is 15 residues long. The V gene is TRBV9, the J gene TRBJ2-1, with TRBD2 matching 9 bases. What was sequenced was PBMCs. This receptor was taken from a woman aged 18-35 years in good health and CMV-seronegative. In DNA, the CDR3 is TGTGCCAGCAGCGTTGACGGCGGGGGGGCCAATGAGCAGTTCTTC. Its translation: CASSVDGGGANEQFF.